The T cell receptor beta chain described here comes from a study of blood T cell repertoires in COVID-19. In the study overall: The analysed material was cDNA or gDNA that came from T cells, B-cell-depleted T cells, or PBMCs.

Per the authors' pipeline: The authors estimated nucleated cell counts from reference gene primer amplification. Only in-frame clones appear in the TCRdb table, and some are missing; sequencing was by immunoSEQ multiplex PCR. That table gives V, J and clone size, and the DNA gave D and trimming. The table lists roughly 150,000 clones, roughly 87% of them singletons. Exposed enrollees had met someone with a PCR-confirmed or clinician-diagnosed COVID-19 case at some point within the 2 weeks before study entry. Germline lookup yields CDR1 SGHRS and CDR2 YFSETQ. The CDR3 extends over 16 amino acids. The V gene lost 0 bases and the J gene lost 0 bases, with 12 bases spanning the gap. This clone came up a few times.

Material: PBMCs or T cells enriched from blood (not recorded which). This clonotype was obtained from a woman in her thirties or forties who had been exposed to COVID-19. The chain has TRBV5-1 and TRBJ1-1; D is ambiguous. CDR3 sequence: CASSLVGFRVNTEAFF. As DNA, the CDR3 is TGCGCCAGCAGCTTGGTAGGTTTCCGGGTGAACACTGAAGCTTTCTTT.